These 9 T cell receptor beta chains were all obtained from the same sample, sequenced in a study of T cell responses to AZD1222 COVID-19 vaccine. Sequencing used immunoSEQ multiplex PCR; TCRdb keeps in-frame clones, though not all of them. The repertoire includes 85,000 to 90,000 clones, more than 75% of them detected once, and 4% to 6% sits in the top ten. The sample here was peripheral blood, taken on day 0 of MenACWY control vaccination. Source of these receptors: an adult in good health.

V is TRBV5-6 and J is TRBJ1-2; 7 bases fit TRBD1. Germline values: CDR1 SGHDT, CDR2 YYEEEE. CDR3 length: 13 amino acids. V was pared by 6 bases and J by 6 bases, with 8 bases of the junction left unmatched. CDR3 amino acids: CASKTGQVNGYTF. DNA for the CDR3: TGTGCCAGCAAAACCGGACAGGTGAATGGCTACACCTTC.

The chain is built from TRBV12-3 or TRBV12-4 and TRBJ1-2, with 7 nucleotides matching TRBD1. This CDR3 has 13 amino acids. V lost 3 bases to trimming and J lost 7 bases; unmatched junction nucleotides: 5. CDR3 DNA sequence: TGTGCCAGCAGTTTTAAGGGGGCTCGTGGCTACACCTTC. It encodes CASSFKGARGYTF.

The chain recombines TRBV18 with TRBJ2-7; a possible D gene is TRBD1 (5 bases). This CDR3 has 13 amino acids. Trimming removed 3 bases at V and 1 base at J, with 7 bases between. Germline loops: CDR1 KGHSH, CDR2 LQKENI. This CDR3 reads CASSPDKSYEQYF. In DNA form, the CDR3 reads TGTGCCAGCTCACCGGACAAATCCTACGAGCAGTACTTC.

Only one count was recorded for this clone. The chain links TRBV4-3 to TRBJ1-4; 11 bases match TRBD1. Trimming at V came to 2 bases and at J to 8 bases, leaving 4 bases not matched to a gene. This CDR3 is 15 amino acids long. Germline loops: CDR1 LGHNA, CDR2 YSLEER. The CDR3 nucleotides read TGCGCCAGCAGCCAAACCGGGACAGGGGGAGAAAAACTGTTTTTT. Translated, it gives CASSQTGTGGEKLFF.

This chain joins TRBV29-1 and TRBJ1-4; tentatively, D is TRBD1 (5 bases). This CDR3 comprises 12 residues. V was clipped by 7 bases and J by 3 bases, with 9 bases between them. Germline V lookup: CDR1 SQVTM, CDR2 ANQGSEA. The CDR3 DNA follows: TGCAGCGCCTGGGACGCTAATGAAAAACTGTTTTTT. Its translation: CSAWDANEKLFF.

The rearrangement uses TRBV5-4 and TRBJ1-2, with D possibly being TRBD1 (6 bases). This CDR3 spans 16 amino acids. Germline CDR1 is SGHNT and CDR2 is YYREEE (reference sequence). V was clipped by 0 bases and J by 8 bases, with 20 bases between them. The CDR3 sequence is CASSLGTAMDQGGYTF. In DNA, the CDR3 is TGTGCCAGCAGCTTGGGGACAGCCATGGATCAAGGGGGCTACACCTTC. The variable domain in full, with the rest retrieved from reference TRBV5-4 and TRBJ1-2, is ETGVTQSPTHLIKTRGQQVTLRCSSQSGHNTVSWYQQALGQGPQFIFQYYREEENGRGNFPPRFSGLQFPNYSSELNVNALELDDSALYLCASSLGTAMDQGGYTFGSGTRLTVV.

This chain connects TRBV7-9 to TRBJ1-1, with 9 bases identical to TRBD1. The CDR3 runs to 16 residues. After removal of 5 bases from V and 4 bases from J, the junction contained 11 bases not matched to a gene. Germline loops: CDR1 SEHNR, CDR2 FQNEAQ (reference sequence). The CDR3 coding sequence is TGTGCCAGCAGCCAAACAGGGGGCCGTTCGGTCACTGAAGCTTTCTTT. Translated, it gives CASSQTGGRSVTEAFF.

The V call is TRBV19, the J call TRBJ2-5, with D possibly being TRBD1 or TRBD2 (5 bases each). The germline CDR1 and CDR2 sequences are LNHDA and SQIVND (reference sequence). The CDR3 sequence is 15 residues long. Trimming left V 5 bases short and J 5 bases short, with 18 bases between. This chain's CDR3 is CASSLGPTSGETQYF. In nucleotides, the CDR3 is TGTGCCAGTAGTCTGGGACCAACCTCCGGGGAGACCCAGTACTTC.

This rearrangement joins TRBV27 to TRBJ2-5, with 8 bases matching TRBD1. The V gene end was trimmed by 5 bases and the J gene end by 5 bases; junction bases not matched to a gene: 7. This CDR3 is built from 14 residues. From germline, CDR1 is MNHEY and CDR2 SMNVEV (reference sequence). The CDR3 spells CASSPRTGRETQYF. CDR3 nucleotide sequence: TGTGCCAGCAGTCCCAGGACAGGGCGGGAGACCCAGTACTTC.